Each of the 23 T cell receptor beta chains below was sequenced from the same sample in a study of breast tumors, draining lymph nodes, adjacent tissues. TCRdb re-called the multiplex PCR reads through MiXCR, storing one row per CDR3 protein. This sample has 200,000 to 300,000 distinct CDR3 sequences; about 33% occur once, and the top ten carry more than 1%. Samples came from axillary lymph nodes draining the breast cancer. The sequenced material came from axillary lymph node tissue. These receptors were taken from a female donor with breast cancer. Some clones in this sample may be carry-over from other donors' samples.

About this clonotype itself: One end of the junction varies from germline; a read error may be responsible. The chain links TRBV20-1 to TRBJ1-2, with D unresolved. Germline CDR1 and CDR2: DFQATT and SNEGSKA (reference sequence). This CDR3 comprises 14 residues. CDR3 amino acids: CSARDWTVNHGDTF. The CDR3 DNA sequence: TGCAGTGCTAGAGATTGGACGGTAAACCATGGCGACACCTTC.

As concerns this clonotype: Possible read error: a much larger clone is one base away. This CDR3 is missing its conserved last phenylalanine or tryptophan, likely due to a read error. The chain employs TRBV6-5 and TRBJ2-5; D possibly corresponds to TRBD2 (6 bases). Trimming cost V 6 bases and J 5 bases, with 10 bases left between them. CDR1 and CDR2 from the germline V gene are MNHEY and SVGAGI. This CDR3 has 12 amino acids. For the CDR3, the DNA is TGTGCCAGCAGCCGGGGGTTCGAGACCCAGTACCTC. It codes for CASSRGFETQYL.

As to this clonotype: This sequence may be a read error, since a much larger clone differs from it by one base. V and J are TRBV3-1 and TRBJ2-7, with D possibly matching TRBD2 (6 bases). Germline V CDR1 and CDR2: LGHDT, YNNKEL (reference sequence). CDR3 length: 14 residues. The CDR3 sequence: CAGSRTDGLSEQYF. The CDR3 bases are TGTGCCGGCAGTCGTACCGACGGACTAAGCGAGCAGTACTTC.

For this clonotype: A much larger clone sits a single nucleotide away, making a read error possible. The chain uses TRBV5-6 and TRBJ2-5; D remains unclear. Germline V lookup: CDR1 SGHDT, CDR2 YYEEEE. This CDR3 is 14 amino acids long. Trimming took 4 bases from V and 6 from J, leaving 16 bases between them. The chain's CDR3 is CASSRTQVGKTQYF. CDR3 bases: TGTGCCAGCAGCAGAACCCAGGTCGGAAAGACCCAGTACTTC.

There are a few counts of this clonotype. The chain carries TRBV5-4 and TRBJ2-5; TRBD1 aligns across 10 bases. The germline V gene encodes CDR1 SGHNT and CDR2 YYREEE (reference sequence). CDR3 length equals 16 residues. Losses at the gene ends were 5 bases for V and 2 bases for J; bases not matched to a gene: 9. CDR3 DNA sequence: TGTGCCAGCAGGACAGGGGGCGCACCGCCTCAAGAGACCCAGTACTTC. Translating it yields CASRTGGAPPQETQYF. Full variable domain (remainder filled in from reference TRBV5-4 and TRBJ2-5): ETGVTQSPTHLIKTRGQQVTLRCSSQSGHNTVSWYQQALGQGPQFIFQYYREEENGRGNFPPRFSGLQFPNYSSELNVNALELDDSALYLCASRTGGAPPQETQYFGPGTRLLVL.

The rearrangement uses TRBV5-6 and TRBJ2-7; unclear D gene. CDR3 size: 14 residues. With 4 bases removed from V and 2 bases from J, the gap between germline ends came to 13 bases. The germline V gene has CDR1 SGHDT and CDR2 YYEEEE. The CDR3 sequence: CASSDTGSPYEQYF. In DNA form, the CDR3 reads TGTGCCAGCAGCGACACCGGGTCCCCCTACGAGCAGTACTTC.

Of note for this clonotype: The germline gene is not matched at one end of the junction; a read error may be the cause. The chain is built from TRBV14 and TRBJ2-1, with D tentatively TRBD2 (5 bases). The CDR3 is made up of 16 amino acids. Germline CDR1 is SGHDN and CDR2 is FVKESK. The CDR3 loop reads CASSRRTGLSYNEQFF. CDR3 bases: TGTGCCAGTAGCCGACGGACCGGACTCTCCTACAATGAGCAGTTCTTC.

The CDR3 DNA reads as TGCAGTGCTAGAGCCAGAGAGACCCAGTACTTC. The encoded protein is CSARARETQYF. The chain combines TRBV20-1 with TRBJ2-5; D is uncertain. The CDR3 runs to 11 residues. Germline V gene sequence: CDR1 DFQATT, CDR2 SNEGSKA (reference sequence). V lost 1 base and J 4 bases, leaving 4 bases between the germline ends.

This clonotype was seen ten or more times. This rearrangement joins TRBV20-1 to TRBJ1-5; the D gene is possibly TRBD1 (6 bases). The V gene's germline CDR1 is DFQATT and CDR2 SNEGSKA (reference sequence). The CDR3 runs to 14 residues. V shed 7 bases and J shed 5 bases, with 18 bases lying between them. The DNA of the CDR3 is TGCAGTGGAATGTTGGGGGGCAAGGATCAGCCCCAGCATTTT. Protein sequence: CSGMLGGKDQPQHF.

This clonotype was seen a few times. V is TRBV3-1 and J is TRBJ2-7; no reliable D call. The length of the CDR3 is 15 residues. V lost 0 bases, J lost 3 bases, and 12 bases lay in between. Germline values: CDR1 LGHDT, CDR2 YNNKEL (reference sequence). CDR3 sequence: CASSQEQGENYEQYF. Here the CDR3 DNA reads TGTGCCAGCAGCCAAGAACAAGGAGAAAACTACGAGCAGTACTTC.

Turning to this clonotype: This may stem from a read error, because a much larger clone lies one nucleotide away. The V and J genes are TRBV5-1 and TRBJ2-3; 10 bases fit TRBD2. The ends lost 3 bases at V and 0 bases at J; junction bases unmatched: 13. Germline values: CDR1 SGHRS, CDR2 YFSETQ. The CDR3 contains 19 residues. In DNA form, the CDR3 reads TGCGCCAGCAGCTCTTCAGCGGGAGGGCCGGTCGCAAGCACAGATACGCAGTATTTT. Protein: CASSSSAGGPVASTDTQYF.

This clonotype was picked up a small number of times. The chain couples TRBV11-2 to TRBJ2-7; D is perhaps TRBD2 (7 bases). V lost 5 bases and J lost 5, with 16 bases in between. In germline, CDR1 is SGHAT, CDR2 FQNNGV. There are 14 residues in the CDR3. The CDR3 protein is CASSHRGGSDEQYF. CDR3 DNA: TGTGCCAGCAGCCATAGGGGGGGGTCCGACGAGCAGTACTTC.

About this clonotype itself: A much larger clone lies a single base off, so this may be a read error. The chain joins TRBV6-5 to TRBJ2-7; 9 positions agree with TRBD1. CDR1 and CDR2 (germline): MNHEY, SVGAGI. This CDR3 is built from 14 residues. Trimming cost V 5 bases and J 3 bases; bases outside gene matches: 5. Written as DNA, the CDR3 is TGTGCCAGCAGTCGGACAGGGGCCCTCTACGAGCAGTACTTC. It translates to CASSRTGALYEQYF.

Remarks on this clonotype: A junction boundary mismatches the germline segment, possibly from a read error. The chain uses TRBV20-1 and TRBJ2-1; 9 bases are shared with TRBD2. Germline V gives CDR1 DFQATT, CDR2 SNEGSKA (reference sequence). The CDR3 is 14 amino acids. The CDR3 DNA sequence: TGCAGTGCTCCGAACCTTGCGGGAGGGGATGAGCAGCTCTTC. Translating it yields CSAPNLAGGDEQLF.

The J gene is TRBJ2-7, the V gene TRBV20-1; 11 nucleotides match TRBD2. The CDR3 extends over 15 amino acids. Germline assignment: CDR1 DFQATT and CDR2 SNEGSKA (reference sequence). V dropped 6 bases and J dropped 5; count of bases not matched to a gene: 12. CDR3 residues: CSALSTSGSEHEQYF. The CDR3 DNA is TGCAGTGCGCTAAGTACTAGCGGGAGTGAGCACGAGCAGTACTTC.

There are a few counts of this clonotype. This may be a read error, as it is one base from a much larger clone. The rearrangement joins TRBV5-6 to TRBJ2-5; perhaps TRBD2 as D (6 bases). The V end was cut by 1 base, the J end by 1 base, with 11 bases between. Germline assignment: CDR1 SGHDT and CDR2 YYEEEE. The CDR3 is 15 amino acids. As DNA, the CDR3 is TGTGCCAGCAGCTTGTCCGGGACTTCCCAAGAGACCCAGTACTTC. This codes for CASSLSGTSQETQYF.

With regard to this clonotype: Its ends do not fully match the called genes, so a read error is possible. The V call is TRBV7-2, the J call TRBJ1-6; D gene unclear. Germline loops: CDR1 SGHTA, CDR2 FQGNSA. The CDR3 totals 15 residues. CDR3 region: CASSLDLGFHSPLHF. The CDR3 DNA reads as TGTGCCAGCAGCTTAGACCTGGGTTTCCATTCACCCCTCCATTTT.

A few counts support this clonotype. The chain uses TRBV27 and TRBJ2-1; D remains ambiguous. The V and J ends lost 5 bases and 0 bases respectively, with 14 bases between them. The length of the CDR3 is 16 residues. Germline CDR1 and CDR2: MNHEY and SMNVEV (reference sequence). The CDR3 DNA follows: TGTGCCAGCAGTCGCACCGTCAGGAGCTCCTACAATGAGCAGTTCTTC. Translation: CASSRTVRSSYNEQFF.

This clonotype was counted at least ten times. The rearrangement joins TRBV10-3 to TRBJ2-3, with D unresolved. V lost 3 bases to trimming and J lost 2 bases, with 15 bases between them. Germline V CDR1 and CDR2: ENHRY, SYGVKD. CDR3 length: 16 residues. The CDR3 DNA reads as TGTGCCATCAGTGACTTAGCTCCCTCTCCCACAGATACGCAGTATTTT. This translates into CAISDLAPSPTDTQYF.

As for this clonotype: Compared with germline, one end of the junction differs, possibly owing to a read error. V gene TRBV7-2 combines with J gene TRBJ1-1; TRBD1 is a possible D gene (6 bases). Germline V gene data show CDR1 as SGHTA and CDR2 as FQGNSA. The CDR3 contains 15 residues. CDR3 bases: TGTGCCAGCAGCTTAGCTCCAGGGGTGAACACTGAAGCTGTCTTT. Translating it yields CASSLAPGVNTEAVF.

This clonotype has more than one count but fewer than ten. This CDR3 is CAATRDRGYNEQFF. CDR3 nucleotide sequence: TGTGCCGCTACCCGAGACAGGGGCTACAATGAGCAGTTCTTC. The V call is TRBV6-1, the J call TRBJ2-1; 8 nucleotides agree with TRBD1. Germline V CDR1 and CDR2: MNHNS, SASEGT. The CDR3 runs to 14 residues. The V segment lost 11 bases and the J segment 3 bases; nucleotides outside the gene matches: 9.

The V gene is TRBV2, the J gene TRBJ2-3, with 10 nucleotides matching TRBD2. Looked up from germline, CDR1 is SNHLY and CDR2 is FYNNEI. CDR3 length: 15 residues. The V gene end was trimmed by 6 bases and the J gene end by 9 bases; junction bases not matched to a gene: 12. The CDR3: CASSDGAGGWETQYF. The CDR3 coding sequence is TGTGCCAGCAGCGATGGAGCGGGAGGGTGGGAAACGCAGTATTTT.

Note on this clonotype: A read error is likely, as this CDR3 ends without the conserved phenylalanine or tryptophan. This chain links TRBV13 with TRBJ2-1, with D unclear. This CDR3 spans 11 amino acids. Germline lookup yields CDR1 PRHDT and CDR2 FYEKMQ (reference sequence). Trimming removed 5 bases from V and 5 bases from J, with 4 bases in between. The CDR3 is CASSGDNEQFL. The CDR3 nucleotides read TGTGCCAGCAGCGGGGACAATGAGCAGTTCCTC.